In this sample, the clone carrying this T cell receptor (beta chain) turned up a few times. Its matching antigen is unknown. The length of the CDR3 is 15 residues. Germline V lookup: CDR1 SGHAT, CDR2 FQNNGV. V lost 8 bases, J lost 0 bases, and 13 bases lay in between. It was RNA transcripts that yielded the amplified TCR beta CDR3 regions. The HTBI primer set drove a first-round RT-PCR of the TCR CDR3. Via MiXCR, TCRdb re-called the multiplex PCR reads, giving one row per CDR3 protein. The sample records some 580,000 distinct CDR3 sequences, 15% to 20% being singletons. This sample is part of a study of T cells in Graves' hyperthyroidism and ophthalmopathy. In the study overall: Peripheral blood specimens were obtained at initial diagnosis, prior to any treatment. The study, taken as a whole, reports: Most thyroid clonotypes expanded above 0.001 were also detected in blood.

It was 8.5 to 10 ml of fresh peripheral blood that supplied the PBMCs. The clonotype originates from a woman aged 40 to 50 with Graves' ophthalmopathy. Sequenced material: blood. This chain joins TRBV11-2 and TRBJ2-2, with D uncertain. The CDR3 DNA follows: TGTGCCAGCCCGGTGGAGTCCGCGAACACCGGGGAGCTGTTTTTT. Its translation: CASPVESANTGELFF.